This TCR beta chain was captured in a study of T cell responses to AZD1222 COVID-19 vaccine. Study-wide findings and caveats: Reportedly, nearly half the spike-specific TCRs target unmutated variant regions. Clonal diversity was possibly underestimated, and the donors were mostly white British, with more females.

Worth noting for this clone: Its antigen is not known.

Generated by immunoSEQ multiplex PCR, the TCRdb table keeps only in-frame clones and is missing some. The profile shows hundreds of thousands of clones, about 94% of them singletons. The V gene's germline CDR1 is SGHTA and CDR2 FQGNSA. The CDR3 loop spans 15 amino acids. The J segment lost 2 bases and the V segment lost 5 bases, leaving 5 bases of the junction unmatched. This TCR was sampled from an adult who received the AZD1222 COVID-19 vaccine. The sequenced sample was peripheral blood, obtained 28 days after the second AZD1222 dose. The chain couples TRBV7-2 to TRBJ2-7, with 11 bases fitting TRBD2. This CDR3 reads CASSPGTSGPYEQYF. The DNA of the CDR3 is TGTGCCAGCAGCCCTGGGACTAGCGGCCCCTACGAGCAGTACTTC.